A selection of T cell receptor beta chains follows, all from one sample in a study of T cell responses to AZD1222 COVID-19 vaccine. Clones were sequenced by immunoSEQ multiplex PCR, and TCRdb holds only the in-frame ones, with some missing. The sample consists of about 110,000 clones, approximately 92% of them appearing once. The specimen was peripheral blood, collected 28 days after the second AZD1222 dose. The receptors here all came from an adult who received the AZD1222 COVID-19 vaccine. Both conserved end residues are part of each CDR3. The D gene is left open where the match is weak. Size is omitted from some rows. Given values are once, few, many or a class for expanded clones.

TGCGCCAGCATACCAGACGCGCCAGGGCTCACTGAAGCTTTCTTT CASIPDAPGLTEAFF TRBV5-1 - - TRBJ1-1
TGTGCCAGCAGTGCGGGGACAGCCATTTATGGCTACACCTTC CASSAGTAIYGYTF TRBV28 - TRBD1 TRBJ1-2
TGTGCCAGCAGTTACTTGGGGGGCCCCTACGAGCAGTACTTC CASSYLGGPYEQYF TRBV6-2/TRBV6-3 - - TRBJ2-7
TGTGCCAGCAGCTTGGATTTAACCTACGAGCAGTACTTC CASSLDLTYEQYF TRBV5-4 - - TRBJ2-7
TGTGCCAGCAGCCGAGATACGCAGTATTTT CASSRDTQYF TRBV12-3/TRBV12-4 - - TRBJ2-3
TGTGCCAGCAGACGCTCGACAGGGATCGAGCAGTACTTC CASRRSTGIEQYF TRBV12-3/TRBV12-4 - TRBD1 TRBJ2-7
TGTGCCAGCAGTCCCTGGGATAATTCACCCCTCCACTTT CASSPWDNSPLHF TRBV27 once - TRBJ1-6
TGTGCCACCAGCAGCGGGCTGTCGGGAGGTTACGAGCAGTACTTC CATSSGLSGGYEQYF TRBV15 - TRBD2 TRBJ2-7
TGCGCCAGCAGCCAAGATAAACTCTGGAGGGAGACCCAGTACTTC CASSQDKLWRETQYF TRBV4-3 - - TRBJ2-5
TGTGCCAGCAGGCTTCAGGGCTCCGGGGAGCTGTTTTTT CASRLQGSGELFF TRBV6-4 - - TRBJ2-2
TGTGCCAGCAGCTCCCTAGCGGCTAGCACAGATACGCAGTATTTT CASSSLAASTDTQYF TRBV9 - TRBD2 TRBJ2-3
TGTGCCAGCAGTAAACCGGGACAGGGGACCCGCTCCTACGAGCAGTACTTC CASSKPGQGTRSYEQYF TRBV6-2/TRBV6-3 - TRBD1 TRBJ2-7
TGTGCCAGCAGCAGCTACAGGGTCTGGGTTGGCTGGGATGGCTACACCTTC CASSSYRVWVGWDGYTF TRBV21-1 - - TRBJ1-2
TGTGCTAGTGGTACAGGGTCGACGTACAATGAGCAGTTCTTC CASGTGSTYNEQFF TRBV12-5 - - TRBJ2-1
TGTGCCAGCAGCCACGGGCAGACGGGAAACACCATATATTTT CASSHGQTGNTIYF TRBV7-9 - - TRBJ1-3
TGTGCCAGCAGGGGGACAGGTGATAGCTCCTACGAGCAGTACTTC CASRGTGDSSYEQYF TRBV27 - TRBD1 TRBJ2-7
TGTGCCACCAGACTAGCAGACACCGGGGAGCTGTTTTTT CATRLADTGELFF TRBV7-3 - TRBD2 TRBJ2-2
TGTGCCAGCAACCCCGGGCTAGTTTATGAGACCCAGTACTTC CASNPGLVYETQYF TRBV7-2 - - TRBJ2-5
TGTGCCAGTAGTAATGGTGGGGAGGGGTCAAATCAGCCCCAGCATTTT CASSNGGEGSNQPQHF TRBV19 - - TRBJ1-5
TGTGCCACCGCAGGGGGCTCCTATAATTCACCCCTCCACTTT CATAGGSYNSPLHF TRBV7-9 - TRBD1 TRBJ1-6
TGTGCCAGCAGTTACACTAGCGACTACGAGCAGTACTTC CASSYTSDYEQYF TRBV6-2/TRBV6-3 once TRBD2 TRBJ2-7
TGCGCCAGCAGGGGGGACAGGGCCCCATATGGCTACACCTTC CASRGDRAPYGYTF TRBV10-1 - TRBD1 TRBJ1-2
TGTGCCAGCAGCCAATCCGCACAGGGAAGCCAGCCCCAGCATTTT CASSQSAQGSQPQHF TRBV16 - - TRBJ1-5
TGTGCCATCAACCCGGACTCTGGAAACACCATATATTTT CAINPDSGNTIYF TRBV10-3 - - TRBJ1-3
TGTGCCAGCAGTGATCTGCAAGCGGAAGCTTTCTTT CASSDLQAEAFF TRBV12-3/TRBV12-4 - - TRBJ1-1
TGTGCCAGCAGAGAGACTGGACCAGGAGGGCAGTATTTT CASRETGPGGQYF TRBV2 - - TRBJ2-3
TGTGCTAGTGGCCTGACTGCGGGGATCGGGGAGCAGTTCTTC CASGLTAGIGEQFF TRBV12-5 - - TRBJ2-1
TGTGCCAGCAGCGCCGGGACCAGCACAGATACGCAGTATTTT CASSAGTSTDTQYF TRBV9 once - TRBJ2-3
TGTGCCAGCAGCTCCCGGACTAGCACAGATACGCAGTATTTT CASSSRTSTDTQYF TRBV7-2 - - TRBJ2-3
TGTGCCAGCAGCTTAGCAACAGTCAACCCTGGAAACACCATATATTTT CASSLATVNPGNTIYF TRBV7-2 - - TRBJ1-3
TGTGCCAGCAGTGAACCGTTCGGGACAGAAAACAATTCACCCCTCCACTTT CASSEPFGTENNSPLHF TRBV25-1 few TRBD1 TRBJ1-6
TGCGCCAGCAACAGGGGGTCAGATACGCAGTATTTT CASNRGSDTQYF TRBV10-1 - TRBD1 TRBJ2-3
TGTGCCAGCAGTTTTCAGGGAAACTATGGCTACACCTTC CASSFQGNYGYTF TRBV12-3/TRBV12-4 - - TRBJ1-2
TGTGCCAGCAGCTCCCGGGGTATAACAGATACGCAGTATTTT CASSSRGITDTQYF TRBV5-4 - - TRBJ2-3